This T cell receptor beta chain is from a study of T cell responses to AZD1222 COVID-19 vaccine. Study-wide results and caveats: Clonal diversity may have been underestimated in mostly white British donors. Spike-specific TCR breadth rose after two AZD1222 doses, and depth rose as well. Repertoires were collected only later (after the peak T cell response had occurred).

As regards this clone: Its antigen remains unknown.

Germline V lookup: CDR1 MNHEY, CDR2 SMNVEV (reference sequence). V shed 3 bases and J 0 bases; nucleotides not matched to a gene: 4. The CDR3 is made up of 16 amino acids. TCRdb's table, derived via immunoSEQ multiplex PCR, lists solely in-frame clones and lacks some. The profile shows about 130,000 clones, roughly 92% of them singletons. The clonotype originates from an adult who received the AZD1222 COVID-19 vaccine. The chain recombines TRBV27 with TRBJ1-4, with 7 positions matching TRBD1. The sample consisted of peripheral blood, taken 28 days after the second AZD1222 dose. CDR3 sequence: CASSLQGQPTNEKLFF. Here the CDR3 DNA reads TGTGCCAGCAGTTTGCAGGGACAGCCAACTAATGAAAAACTGTTTTTT.